This section outlines one T cell receptor (beta chain) sequence together with its context. This clone was recorded a few times. No cognate antigen has been identified for it. No base quality information exists; no much larger clone differs at one position. The cysteine opens and the phenylalanine closes a CDR3 of 13 amino acids. CDR3 DNA is the only sequence kept; it has 39 bases, read in frame from the first base. The V end loses 1 base and the J end loses 6 bases, and a stretch of 10 bases separates them. From the germline V gene (reference sequence), CDR1 is SGHKS and CDR2 is YYEKEE. This entry is derived from a study of T cells in tumors after PD-1 blockade (dated by TCRdb to between 2018 and 2020). Looking at the study overall: Exclusion criteria were prior checkpoint blockade, use of systemic immunosuppressants, or recent radiotherapy or other anti-cancer therapy within 4 weeks. Pembrolizumab 200 mg every 3 weeks or cemiplimab 350 mg every 2 weeks was administered to patients. Some patients also continued taking vismodegib 150 mg daily during anti-PD-1 treatment. On average, peripheral blood samples had 113,528 TCR templates (range roughly 24,000-280,000) and 35,000 to 40,000 unique clonotypes. Using site-matched tumors from BCC or SCC patients sampled before and after anti-PD-1 therapy, the study carried out paired single-cell RNA and TCR sequencing. To compare clonotypes in blood and tumor, bulk TCR sequencing was done on about 9 peripheral blood samples taken from roughly 5 patients. Clinical response was assessed using RECIST version 1.1. The study at large found these results: About two fifths of tumor TCR clonotypes were detected in blood, and some novel exhausted tumor clones were observed in pre-treatment blood, which was taken as suggesting peripheral recruitment. The source of novel T cell clones was not identified and could include lymphoid organs or rare unexpanded clones within the tumor or its periphery.

The immunoSEQ platform was used for deep TCRbeta sequencing. The authors' analysis ran thus. Only productive rearrangements were exported from the immunoSEQ Analyzer for further analysis. Bulk TCRbeta clonotypes were assigned T cell phenotypes by matching to single-cell RNA+TCR-seq clones sharing the same TCRbeta sequence. Clone enrichment in tumor was calculated as tumor frequency divided by PBMC frequency from bulk TCR sequencing. GLIPH was used to sort TCRs into specificity groups, which are clusters of distinct TCRs that likely recognize common antigens through shared CDR3 motifs. The immuneACCESS repertoire file appears here via TCRdb, limited to in-frame rearrangements. These files lack a portion of the clones; in checked studies, under half of the deficit traces to unresolved V genes, and the cause of the others is not known. V and J calls and clone size are those listed in that table; D and trimming were worked out from the DNA. The sample includes 30,000 to 35,000 clones, with 55% to 80% observed a single time. The ten top clones hold around 38% of the sample.

In the paper's terms, the time point label means: after anti-PD-1 therapy. Genomic DNA extracted from tumor biopsies or peripheral blood was used for bulk TCRbeta sequencing, with input ranging from roughly 616 ng to 6,500 ng. Every patient was a poor candidate for surgical resection and had histologically proven advanced or metastatic basal or squamous cell carcinoma. Of the roughly eleven patients in the basal cell carcinoma cohort, 8 or 9 underwent bulk tumor TCR sequencing. Recombination joined TRBV5-5 with TRBJ1-1, with no D gene named confidently. This material consisted of PBMCs, taken after anti-PD-1 treatment. This sequence was found in a human donor with basal cell carcinoma. CDR3 sequence: CASSLSWTSEAFF. DNA sequence: TGTGCCAGCAGCTTGTCGTGGACGTCTGAAGCTTTCTTT.